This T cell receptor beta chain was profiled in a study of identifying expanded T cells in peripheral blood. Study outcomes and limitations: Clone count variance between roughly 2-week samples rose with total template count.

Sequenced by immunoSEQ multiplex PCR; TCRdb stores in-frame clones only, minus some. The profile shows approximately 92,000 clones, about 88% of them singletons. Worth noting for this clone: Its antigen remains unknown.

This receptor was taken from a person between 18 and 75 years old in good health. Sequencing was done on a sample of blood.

The CDR3 DNA is TGTGCTAGTGGTTTGGGGACGTCCTATAATCAGCCCCAGCATTTT. Protein: CASGLGTSYNQPQHF. The chain uses TRBV12-5 and TRBJ1-5; no clear D gene. Per the germline V gene, CDR1 is LGHNT and CDR2 is FRNRAP. V dropped 1 base and J dropped 4 bases, with 11 bases sitting between them. This CDR3 has 15 residues.